This T cell receptor beta chain was identified in a study of early T cells in non-severe SARS-CoV-2 infection (dated by TCRdb to about 2021). Context from the whole study: Because TCR sequencing relied on bulk RNA taken from unsorted whole blood, pairing of alpha and beta chains was not possible. The study at large found these results: Matching against VDJdb was skewed toward anti-spike CD8 responses, likely underestimated virus-specific expansions, and missed private and CD4 specificities.

The germline V gene gives CDR1 as MNHEY and CDR2 as SVGEGT. From the cysteine through the phenylalanine, the CDR3 covers 18 amino acids. Just CDR3 DNA is preserved here, 54 bases in frame from base 1. V is reduced by 2 bases and J by 7 bases, leaving a spacing of 25 bases between them. In its sample, this clonotype was seen a few times. Which antigen it targets is not known. Base qualities are missing; no much larger clone stands one base away. The library relied on 5' RACE. The data were produced on a NextSeq 500. To correct for sequencing error and PCR bias, the TCR library protocol tagged individual cDNA molecules with unique molecular identifiers. Sequencing covered both TCR alpha and beta chains, and within each sample the abundances of alpha and beta sequences were tightly co-correlated. The paper's processing steps were these. Decombinator V4 was used to annotate TCR sequences for V gene, J gene and CDR3. TCRs were defined as expanded if a significant change between any two time points was detected under a Poisson model with p below 0.0001. TCR abundances were normalised to the total number of TCRs sequenced per sample and expressed as counts per million. MAIT TCRs were defined by TRAV1-2 paired with TRAJ12, TRAJ20 or TRAJ33, and iNKT TCRs by TRAV10 paired with TRAJ18. VDJdb, accessed 1 November 2021, was searched for CMV, EBV and SARS-CoV-2 annotated TCRs, excluding TCRs annotated for multiple antigens. TCRdb reanalyzed the raw reads on its own, using fastp at Q25 for trimming and MiXCR for clone calling, and kept in-frame beta chains. Rows are combined by CDR3 protein, so each entry shows the most common genes and DNA. These V and J calls originate from TCRdb's pipeline instead of the authors' own analysis. Recorded for this sample are tens of thousands of distinct CDR3 sequences; under 15% of them occurred a single time. The top ten constitute less than 4.5% of the sample.

A case-control design nested within a healthcare worker cohort in London, UK, was used, with weekly nasopharyngeal swab PCR tests and blood sampling performed. Between 23 and 31 March 2020, the week of the UK lockdown, healthcare workers were enrolled and then followed up weekly for as long as 16 weeks. Rearrangement joined TRBV6-2 or TRBV6-3 to TRBJ2-3; TRBD1 is a weak D gene call, 5 bases matching. This TCR was recovered from an adult who was a healthcare worker with PCR-confirmed SARS-CoV-2 infection or an uninfected control (not recorded which). The specimen sequenced was whole blood. The encoded CDR3 is CASSYGLGERKELNTQYF. In nucleotides, the sequence is TGTGCCAGCAGTTACGGTCTAGGGGAAAGGAAAGAACTTAATACGCAGTATTTT.